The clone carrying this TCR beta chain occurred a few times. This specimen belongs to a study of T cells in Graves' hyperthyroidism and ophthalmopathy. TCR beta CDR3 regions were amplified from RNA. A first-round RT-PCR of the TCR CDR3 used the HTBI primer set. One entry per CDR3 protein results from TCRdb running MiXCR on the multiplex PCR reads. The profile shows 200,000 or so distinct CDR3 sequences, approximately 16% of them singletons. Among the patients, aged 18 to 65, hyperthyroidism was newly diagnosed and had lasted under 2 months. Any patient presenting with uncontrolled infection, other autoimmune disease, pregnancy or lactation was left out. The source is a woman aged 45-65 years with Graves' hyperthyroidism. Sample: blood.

The DNA of the CDR3 is TGCAGTGCTAGAGATACGATGGGCAATGAGCAGTTCTTC. Translation: CSARDTMGNEQFF. The V gene is TRBV20-1, the J gene TRBJ2-1; D is uncertain. The V and J ends lost 0 bases and 6 bases respectively, with 9 bases between them. This CDR3 has 13 residues. From germline, CDR1 is DFQATT and CDR2 SNEGSKA (reference sequence).